These 2 T cell receptor beta chains share one sample of origin, sequenced in a study of cytomegalovirus exposure and HLA in healthy donors. The PCR ran on 60 Vbeta and 13 Jbeta primers. Here immunoSEQ multiplex PCR was the method, and the copy in TCRdb shows in-frame clones only, minus some. The table includes fewer than 200,000 clones, roughly 87% detected once. Specimen: PBMCs. The source of these receptors is a boy between 2 and 10 years old in good health and CMV-seronegative.

This chain links TRBV30 with TRBJ2-7, with 7 bases lining up with TRBD2. Losses at the gene ends were 3 bases for V and 3 bases for J; bases not matched to a gene: 5. CDR1 is GTSNPN, CDR2 SVGIG, per germline (reference sequence). This CDR3 is 13 amino acids long. Here the CDR3 reads CAWSLGLIYEQYF. In nucleotides, the CDR3 is TGTGCCTGGAGCTTGGGACTAATCTACGAGCAGTACTTC.

Written as DNA, the CDR3 is TGTGCCAGCAGCCAGGGACTAGCGGGAATCAATGAGCAGTTCTTC. Its translation is CASSQGLAGINEQFF. The chain has TRBV7-9 and TRBJ2-1; 13 bases agree with TRBD2. With V trimmed by 5 bases and J by 6 bases, 4 bases remained unmatched. This CDR3 is 15 amino acids long. Germline loops: CDR1 SEHNR, CDR2 FQNEAQ (reference sequence).